A selection of T cell receptor beta chains follows, all from one sample in a study of technical replicates of blood from a handful of donors. Produced via immunoSEQ multiplex PCR; TCRdb's table is partial and in-frame only. The sample lists about 50,000 clones; nearly 95% were seen once. Sample: PBMCs. These TCRs come from a human donor in good health. Some clones in this sample may be carry-over from other donors' samples. Each CDR3 is given with its conserved first and last residue. Fields, in order: CDR3 DNA, CDR3 protein, clone size, J gene, D gene, V gene. D genes are given only for firm matches. Clone size, where shown, is once, few, many, or a class for clones that have expanded.

TGTGCCAGCAGCTTCGGGGGGGGGTCCTACGAGCAGTACTTC CASSFGGGSYEQYF NA TRBJ2-7 TRBD2 TRBV7-2
TGCGCCAGCAGCTCAGAGGCAGGGGGAATCCACGAGCAGTACTTC CASSSEAGGIHEQYF NA TRBJ2-7 TRBD1 TRBV5-1
TGCGCCAGCAGCCAAGAGGCAAATTCACCCCTCCACTTT CASSQEANSPLHF NA TRBJ1-6 NA TRBV4-3
TGCGCCAGCAGCTCCACGACAGGGAACACTGAAGCTTTCTTT CASSSTTGNTEAFF NA TRBJ1-1 NA TRBV5-1
TGTGCCAGCAGTACCCGGACTAGCGGGAAGGAGACCCAGTACTTC CASSTRTSGKETQYF NA TRBJ2-5 TRBD2 TRBV5-6
TGTGCCAGCAGCTTTAGACAGTTGAACACTGAAGCTTTCTTT CASSFRQLNTEAFF NA TRBJ1-1 NA TRBV5-5
TGTGCCAGCAGTATAGAGACAAATAATTCACCCCTCCACTTT CASSIETNNSPLHF NA TRBJ1-6 NA TRBV25-1
TGTGCCAGCAGCGTCAAGACTAGCTTCCATGAGCAGTTCTTC CASSVKTSFHEQFF NA TRBJ2-1 TRBD2 TRBV9
TGTGCCAGCAGGAGCGGTGCTAGCACAGATACGCAGTATTTT CASRSGASTDTQYF NA TRBJ2-3 NA TRBV7-8
TGTGCCAGTAGTCCCCTCGCGGGGTGGGGCTATGGCTACACCTTC CASSPLAGWGYGYTF NA TRBJ1-2 NA TRBV19
TGTGCCAGCAGCGCGGGACAGGGTGGTTTTGGCACTGAAGCTTTCTTT CASSAGQGGFGTEAFF NA TRBJ1-1 TRBD1 TRBV7-2
TGTGCCAGCAGCTTAGACAGGGGAAACTATGGCTACACCTTC CASSLDRGNYGYTF NA TRBJ1-2 TRBD1 TRBV7-8
TGCGCCAGCGCCCAGTGTCGGTCGACTAGCGGGAGTCGCACCGGGGAGCTGTTTTTT CASAQCRSTSGSRTGELFF NA TRBJ2-2 TRBD2 TRBV23-1
TGTGCCTGGATGACAGGGGCCTACAATGAGCAGTTCTTC CAWMTGAYNEQFF NA TRBJ2-1 TRBD1 TRBV30
TGTGCCAGCAGCTGGGGACCGGGACTAGCGGGGGGAAGCGGGGAGCTGTTTTTT CASSWGPGLAGGSGELFF NA TRBJ2-2 TRBD2 TRBV5-4
TGTGCCAGCAGCCCGTTTGGTCCCGGCTCCTACAATGAGCAGTTCTTC CASSPFGPGSYNEQFF NA TRBJ2-1 NA TRBV7-6
TGTGCCAGCAGCGTTGATCCGGGACTAGCGAAGCAGTTCTTC CASSVDPGLAKQFF NA TRBJ2-1 TRBD2 TRBV9
TGTGCCTGGAGAACTAGCGGGGCCCTCGATGAGCAGTTCTTC CAWRTSGALDEQFF once TRBJ2-1 TRBD2 TRBV30
TGTGCCAGCAGCTTAGCCGACAGGGCCACCGGGGAGCTGTTTTTT CASSLADRATGELFF NA TRBJ2-2 TRBD1 TRBV11-1
TGTGCCAGCAGCCGCAGTACAGGGGAGGTTTACTATGGCTACACCTTC CASSRSTGEVYYGYTF NA TRBJ1-2 TRBD1 TRBV5-6
TGTGCCAGCAGCCCTGGGGAGGGGTTGACAGATACGCAGTATTTT CASSPGEGLTDTQYF NA TRBJ2-3 TRBD2 TRBV5-6
TGTGCCAGCAGCGCCCGACAGAGAGATCAGCCCCAGCATTTT CASSARQRDQPQHF NA TRBJ1-5 NA TRBV6-1
TGTGCCAGCAGCAGTCTAGCGGGGGGGCCCGAGCAGTACTTC CASSSLAGGPEQYF NA TRBJ2-7 NA TRBV21-1
TGTGCCAGCAGCTTCCGAGGGGGCTTGAATGGTTCACCCCTCCACTTT CASSFRGGLNGSPLHF NA TRBJ1-6 TRBD1 TRBV5-4
TGTGCCAGCTCACCAAGGACTAGCGGTTCCACCGGGGAGCTGTTTTTT CASSPRTSGSTGELFF NA TRBJ2-2 TRBD2 TRBV18
TGTGCCAGCAGGGACAGCCTTGGGACTGAAGCTTTCTTT CASRDSLGTEAFF NA TRBJ1-1 NA TRBV11-2
TGTGCCAGCAGCCGTGGACTAATCGGGGAGCTGTTTTTT CASSRGLIGELFF NA TRBJ2-2 NA TRBV11-2
TGTGCCAGTTCTCAGGGAAGGGGTGAAGCTTTCTTT CASSQGRGEAFF once TRBJ1-1 NA TRBV27
TGTGCCAGCAGTTTATCCGAGGGCCCCGAGACCCAGTACTTC CASSLSEGPETQYF once TRBJ2-5 NA TRBV28
TGCGCCAGCAGCCAAGATCCGGGACAGGGGGTCGGTTACGAGCAGTACTTC CASSQDPGQGVGYEQYF NA TRBJ2-7 TRBD1 TRBV4-3
TGCGCCAGCAGCCAAGACCCCAGGAGGAACGCTGAAGCTTTCTTT CASSQDPRRNAEAFF NA TRBJ1-1 NA TRBV4-3
TGTGCCAGCAGCTTAGCGTCAGGGGGCGGTCCGGGCAATCAGCCCCAGCATTTT CASSLASGGGPGNQPQHF NA TRBJ1-5 TRBD1 TRBV7-9
TGTGCCAGCAGTGGACCGGGAGAAACCCACGAGCAGTACTTC CASSGPGETHEQYF NA TRBJ2-7 NA TRBV28
TGTGCCAGCAGTGGAAACCAGGGGGGACCTAACTATGGCTACACCTTC CASSGNQGGPNYGYTF NA TRBJ1-2 TRBD1 TRBV6-1
TGTGCCAGCAGCTTCGTTGAGGGTGTTGGAGAAAAACTGTTTTTT CASSFVEGVGEKLFF NA TRBJ1-4 NA TRBV7-2
TGTGCCAGCAGTTACGAGACTAGCGGGGGGGCCTACGAGCAGTACTTC CASSYETSGGAYEQYF NA TRBJ2-7 TRBD2 TRBV6-5
TGCGCCAGCAGCGCCGGGACAAGTTTGAGTGGTGAGCAGTTCTTC CASSAGTSLSGEQFF NA TRBJ2-1 NA TRBV4-3
TGTGCCAGCAGCTCCGCACTAGCGGAAGAGACCCAGTACTTC CASSSALAEETQYF NA TRBJ2-5 TRBD2 TRBV5-4
TGCGCCAGCAGCCAAAGGGTAGACAGGGGCACAGATACGCAGTATTTT CASSQRVDRGTDTQYF once TRBJ2-3 TRBD1 TRBV4-3
TGCGCCAGCAGCCAAGGAATGATGGCAGGCGCGACCACTGAAGCTTTCTTT CASSQGMMAGATTEAFF few TRBJ1-1 NA TRBV4-3
TGTGCCTGGAGGGGCACAGGGAGCACTGAAGCTTTCTTT CAWRGTGSTEAFF NA TRBJ1-1 NA TRBV30
TGTGCCAGCAGCTTAACTGGGGGCCGAAGGACCTACGAGCAGTACTTC CASSLTGGRRTYEQYF NA TRBJ2-7 NA TRBV7-9
TGTGCCAGCAGCCAAAATATCCGAGGTGGCTACACCTTC CASSQNIRGGYTF NA TRBJ1-2 NA TRBV7-2
TGCGCCAGCAGCCAAGGGACTAGCGGGTACACCTACGAGCAGTACTTC CASSQGTSGYTYEQYF once TRBJ2-7 TRBD2 TRBV4-3
TGTGCCTGGAGTGGGGGACAGCCTACAGATACGCAGTATTTT CAWSGGQPTDTQYF NA TRBJ2-3 TRBD1 TRBV30
TGTGCCAGCAGCCTAGGGGGGACAGTGACTGAAGCTTTCTTT CASSLGGTVTEAFF NA TRBJ1-1 TRBD1 TRBV7-9
TGTGCCAGCAGCCAAGCCGGGACAGATTCTCAGCAGTACTTC CASSQAGTDSQQYF NA TRBJ2-7 TRBD1 TRBV4-2
TGTGCCAGCAGCTTAGAGAGCGGGAGGCCCGACAATGAGCAGTTCTTC CASSLESGRPDNEQFF once TRBJ2-1 TRBD2 TRBV11-3
TGTGCCAGCAGCTTCGGGACAGACTACGAGCAGTACTTC CASSFGTDYEQYF NA TRBJ2-7 TRBD1 TRBV7-9
TGTGCCAGCAGCCAACGGGGAGGGGGAAGGGACACTGAAGCTTTCTTT CASSQRGGGRDTEAFF NA TRBJ1-1 NA TRBV7-2
TGTGCCAGCTCCAGCGGTGCGTACGAGCAGTACTTC CASSSGAYEQYF few TRBJ2-7 NA TRBV6-5
TGTGCCAGTTCTAGGCTAGGGGCAGCCTCCTACGAGCAGTACTTC CASSRLGAASYEQYF NA TRBJ2-7 NA TRBV19
TGTGCCAGCAGCTCGCGAGGGGACAGGTGGTCACCCCTCCACTTT CASSSRGDRWSPLHF NA TRBJ1-6 TRBD1 TRBV7-6
TGTGCCACACAGAAAGCGGGGGGCTATGGCTACACCTTC CATQKAGGYGYTF NA TRBJ1-2 NA TRBV15
TGTGCCAGCAGCCAAGATCCAGGGGCGAACTATGGCTACACCTTC CASSQDPGANYGYTF NA TRBJ1-2 NA TRBV4-2
TGTGCCAGCAGTCAACAGGGGGCTGGAAACACCATATATTTT CASSQQGAGNTIYF NA TRBJ1-3 TRBD1 TRBV7-2
TGTGCCAGCAGTTACTCACCAGGGTTAACTAATGAAAAACTGTTTTTT CASSYSPGLTNEKLFF NA TRBJ1-4 NA TRBV6-6
TGCGCCAGCAGCAGGGACAGGCGCTGGGTAAATTCACCCCTCCACTTT CASSRDRRWVNSPLHF NA TRBJ1-6 TRBD1 TRBV5-1
TGCGCCAGCAGCTTGGGACAGGGGAAAGATACGCAGTATTTT CASSLGQGKDTQYF NA TRBJ2-3 TRBD1 TRBV5-1